Listed below are T cell receptor beta chains from one sample, sequenced in a study of Tregs in tolerant kidney transplant recipients. Data came from immunoSEQ multiplex PCR; TCRdb stores just in-frame clones and leaves some out. The data hold 80,000 to 90,000 clones, with just over 90% observed a single time. The sequencing input was CD8+ T cells from blood. All receptors come from a human donor in good health. The CDR3 runs from the conserved cysteine through the conserved F or W. A D gene is named only where the DNA matches it firmly. The listing skips clone size in some rows; elsewhere it reads once, few, many or a size class.

V gene: TRBV6-9
D gene: NA
clone size: once
CDR3 length: 19
J gene: TRBJ1-2
CDR3 DNA: TGTGCCAGCAGTTATTCGAATAAAGTCTCCAGAAAGGGGACCTATGGCTACACCTTC
CDR3 protein: CASSYSNKVSRKGTYGYTF

V gene: TRBV7-9
D gene: TRBD1
clone size: NA
CDR3 length: 16
J gene: TRBJ1-4
CDR3 DNA: TGTGCCAGCAGCTCCCGGGACAGGGGGCCAGGTGAAAAACTGTTTTTT
CDR3 protein: CASSSRDRGPGEKLFF

V gene: TRBV15
D gene: TRBD1
clone size: NA
CDR3 length: 14
J gene: TRBJ2-7
CDR3 DNA: TGTGCCACCAGCAAAGTTCAGGGGGCGGGAGAGCAGTACTTC
CDR3 protein: CATSKVQGAGEQYF

V gene: TRBV19
D gene: NA
clone size: NA
CDR3 length: 13
J gene: TRBJ1-5
CDR3 DNA: TGTGCCAGTAGTATAGTCAGGGATCAGCCCCAGCATTTT
CDR3 protein: CASSIVRDQPQHF

V gene: TRBV30
D gene: TRBD1
clone size: NA
CDR3 length: 13
J gene: TRBJ1-5
CDR3 DNA: TGTGCCTGGGGGACAGGAGGAAATCAGCCCCAGCATTTT
CDR3 protein: CAWGTGGNQPQHF

V gene: TRBV2
D gene: NA
clone size: few
CDR3 length: 14
J gene: TRBJ1-2
CDR3 DNA: TGTGCCAGCAGCGCCGGTAGCTCTAACTATGGCTACACCTTC
CDR3 protein: CASSAGSSNYGYTF

V gene: TRBV7-6
D gene: NA
clone size: NA
CDR3 length: 15
J gene: TRBJ2-7
CDR3 DNA: TGTGCCAGCAGCTTAGTTGGTGGGATCGGCTACGAGCAGTACTTC
CDR3 protein: CASSLVGGIGYEQYF

V gene: TRBV2
D gene: NA
clone size: NA
CDR3 length: 13
J gene: TRBJ2-4
CDR3 DNA: TGTGCCAGCAAAAGAGAACACAAAAACATTCAGTACTTC
CDR3 protein: CASKREHKNIQYF

V gene: TRBV27
D gene: TRBD2
clone size: NA
CDR3 length: 17
J gene: TRBJ2-5
CDR3 DNA: TGTGCCAGCAGTGCCGCACCACTAGCGGGAGGGCCGGAGACCCAGTACTTC
CDR3 protein: CASSAAPLAGGPETQYF

V gene: TRBV7-8
D gene: TRBD1
clone size: NA
CDR3 length: 16
J gene: TRBJ2-7
CDR3 DNA: TGTGCCAGCAGCTTAGCTATGGGCAGGGGGTATTACGAGCAGTACTTC
CDR3 protein: CASSLAMGRGYYEQYF

V gene: TRBV6-1
D gene: NA
clone size: NA
CDR3 length: 16
J gene: TRBJ2-6
CDR3 DNA: TGTGCCAGCAGTGAAGGCTTCGGCTCTGGGGCCAACGTCCTGACTTTC
CDR3 protein: CASSEGFGSGANVLTF

V gene: TRBV5-1
D gene: TRBD1
clone size: once
CDR3 length: 15
J gene: TRBJ2-5
CDR3 DNA: TGCGCCAGCAGCTTGGGGACAGGGGGCTGGGAGACCCAGTACTTC
CDR3 protein: CASSLGTGGWETQYF

V gene: TRBV7-2
D gene: NA
clone size: NA
CDR3 length: 16
J gene: TRBJ2-7
CDR3 DNA: TGTGCCAGCAGCTTCTATCAGCGGAGCCTCCAGGACGAGCAGTACTTC
CDR3 protein: CASSFYQRSLQDEQYF

V gene: TRBV27
D gene: TRBD1
clone size: once
CDR3 length: 15
J gene: TRBJ2-7
CDR3 DNA: TGTGCCAGCAAGGGGACAGGGGGGCCCAAAGGCGAGCAGTACTTC
CDR3 protein: CASKGTGGPKGEQYF

V gene: TRBV6-5
D gene: NA
clone size: NA
CDR3 length: 13
J gene: TRBJ2-1
CDR3 DNA: TGTGCCAGCAGTTACTCGAGCGGGAATGAGCAGTTCTTC
CDR3 protein: CASSYSSGNEQFF

V gene: TRBV7-8
D gene: NA
clone size: NA
CDR3 length: 15
J gene: TRBJ1-5
CDR3 DNA: TGTGCCAGCAGCTTACTCAGCATGCGGAATCAGCCCCAGCATTTT
CDR3 protein: CASSLLSMRNQPQHF

V gene: TRBV5-6
D gene: NA
clone size: NA
CDR3 length: 16
J gene: TRBJ2-7
CDR3 DNA: TGTGCCAGCAGCTTTGGCCAAGCTTATGGGGGTTGGGAGCAGTACTTC
CDR3 protein: CASSFGQAYGGWEQYF

V gene: TRBV7-8
D gene: TRBD1
clone size: NA
CDR3 length: 15
J gene: TRBJ2-7
CDR3 DNA: TGTGCCAGCAGCGTGATGGGGACAGCAACTTACGAGCAGTACTTC
CDR3 protein: CASSVMGTATYEQYF

V gene: TRBV11-2
D gene: NA
clone size: once
CDR3 length: 16
J gene: TRBJ1-2
CDR3 DNA: TGTGCCAGCAGCCCCAGTCCCGGGACGGGAATCTATGGCTACACCTTC
CDR3 protein: CASSPSPGTGIYGYTF

V gene: TRBV10-3
D gene: TRBD1
clone size: NA
CDR3 length: 15
J gene: TRBJ1-2
CDR3 DNA: TGTGCCATCAGTGACCGGACAGGGGGCGATTATGGCTACACCTTC
CDR3 protein: CAISDRTGGDYGYTF

V gene: TRBV7-9
D gene: TRBD2
clone size: NA
CDR3 length: 17
J gene: TRBJ2-3
CDR3 DNA: TGTGCCAGCAGCTTATCTAGCGGGGGGTTCTTAGGAGATACGCAGTATTTT
CDR3 protein: CASSLSSGGFLGDTQYF

V gene: TRBV4-1
D gene: NA
clone size: NA
CDR3 length: 14
J gene: TRBJ2-3
CDR3 DNA: TGCGCCAGCAGCCAAGATGGAGCTGATGATACGCAGTATTTT
CDR3 protein: CASSQDGADDTQYF

V gene: TRBV13
D gene: TRBD2
clone size: NA
CDR3 length: 14
J gene: TRBJ2-7
CDR3 DNA: TGTGCCAGCAGCCAAGCGGGAGAATTGGACGAGCAGTACTTC
CDR3 protein: CASSQAGELDEQYF

V gene: TRBV2
D gene: NA
clone size: NA
CDR3 length: 15
J gene: TRBJ1-1
CDR3 DNA: TGTGCCAGCAGTGACGGGCATCGATTCAACACTGAAGCTTTCTTT
CDR3 protein: CASSDGHRFNTEAFF

V gene: TRBV5-8
D gene: TRBD1
clone size: NA
CDR3 length: 14
J gene: TRBJ1-1
CDR3 DNA: TGTGCCAGCAGCCTGACAGGGGGGAACACTGAAGCTTTCTTT
CDR3 protein: CASSLTGGNTEAFF

V gene: TRBV19
D gene: NA
clone size: NA
CDR3 length: 16
J gene: TRBJ2-5
CDR3 DNA: TGTGCCAGTAGTATAGACCCGGGGGCGATCGTAAAGACCCAGTACTTC
CDR3 protein: CASSIDPGAIVKTQYF

V gene: TRBV6-1
D gene: TRBD2
clone size: NA
CDR3 length: 16
J gene: TRBJ2-1
CDR3 DNA: TGTGCCAGCAGTGAAGTCGCGGGACTAGCGTACAATGAGCAGTTCTTC
CDR3 protein: CASSEVAGLAYNEQFF

V gene: TRBV5-6
D gene: NA
clone size: NA
CDR3 length: 17
J gene: TRBJ2-5
CDR3 DNA: TGTGCCAGCAGCTTGGTAGTTAGAAGTACGGTCCAAGAGACCCAGTACTTC
CDR3 protein: CASSLVVRSTVQETQYF

V gene: TRBV9
D gene: TRBD2
clone size: NA
CDR3 length: 12
J gene: TRBJ2-7
CDR3 DNA: TGTGCCAGCAGCGCCTCTAGCGGGAGAGCTTACTTC
CDR3 protein: CASSASSGRAYF

V gene: TRBV27
D gene: TRBD1
clone size: NA
CDR3 length: 14
J gene: TRBJ1-4
CDR3 DNA: TGTGCCAGCAGTGGACAGGGGGCGCGAGAAAAACTGTTTTTT
CDR3 protein: CASSGQGAREKLFF

V gene: TRBV7-9
D gene: TRBD2
clone size: NA
CDR3 length: 16
J gene: TRBJ2-3
CDR3 DNA: TGTGCCAGCAGCCCCACTCAAGGGCGGGAGTCAGATACGCAGTATTTT
CDR3 protein: CASSPTQGRESDTQYF

V gene: TRBV5-6
D gene: NA
clone size: NA
CDR3 length: 15
J gene: TRBJ1-1
CDR3 DNA: TGTGCCAGCAGCTTTCGCGGACAGATGAACACTGAAGCTTTCTTT
CDR3 protein: CASSFRGQMNTEAFF

V gene: TRBV6-5
D gene: NA
clone size: NA
CDR3 length: 15
J gene: TRBJ2-2
CDR3 DNA: TGTGCCAGCAGTTACGACCCAGGGTTGACCGGGGAGCTGTTTTTT
CDR3 protein: CASSYDPGLTGELFF

V gene: TRBV10-3
D gene: TRBD2
clone size: NA
CDR3 length: 15
J gene: TRBJ2-7
CDR3 DNA: TGTGCCATCAGTGAGGGAGCGGGGTGGAAGATCGAGCAGTACTTC
CDR3 protein: CAISEGAGWKIEQYF

V gene: TRBV6-5
D gene: NA
clone size: NA
CDR3 length: 13
J gene: TRBJ1-1
CDR3 DNA: TGTGCCATCGGAGGCGGGATGAACACTGAAGCTTTCTTT
CDR3 protein: CAIGGGMNTEAFF

V gene: TRBV6-6
D gene: TRBD1
clone size: NA
CDR3 length: 15
J gene: TRBJ2-3
CDR3 DNA: TGTGCCAGCCAGCGCGGGACAGGGGGAATAGATACGCAGTATTTT
CDR3 protein: CASQRGTGGIDTQYF

V gene: TRBV27
D gene: TRBD1
clone size: NA
CDR3 length: 16
J gene: TRBJ2-2
CDR3 DNA: TGTGCCAGCATCGATCGGGGGACAGGTATCCCCGGGGAGCTGTTTTTT
CDR3 protein: CASIDRGTGIPGELFF

V gene: TRBV27
D gene: NA
clone size: once
CDR3 length: 13
J gene: TRBJ1-5
CDR3 DNA: TGTGCCAGCAGTTTTACAAGCAATCAGCCCCAGCATTTT
CDR3 protein: CASSFTSNQPQHF

V gene: TRBV14
D gene: NA
clone size: NA
CDR3 length: 15
J gene: TRBJ1-2
CDR3 DNA: TGTGCCAGCAGCCAAGTAAATACAGGGCTTTATGGCTACACCTTC
CDR3 protein: CASSQVNTGLYGYTF

V gene: TRBV27
D gene: TRBD2
clone size: NA
CDR3 length: 14
J gene: TRBJ2-1
CDR3 DNA: TGTGCCAGCGGACTAGCGGGACCCTACAATGAGCAGTTCTTC
CDR3 protein: CASGLAGPYNEQFF

V gene: TRBV4-1
D gene: NA
clone size: once
CDR3 length: 15
J gene: TRBJ2-3
CDR3 DNA: TGCGCCAGCAGCCAAGAGCACAGGGTGACAGATACGCAGTATTTT
CDR3 protein: CASSQEHRVTDTQYF

V gene: TRBV5-1
D gene: TRBD2
clone size: NA
CDR3 length: 17
J gene: TRBJ2-7
CDR3 DNA: TGCGCCAGCAGCTTGGCCACACGGCCTAGCGGGTACTACGAGCAGTACTTC
CDR3 protein: CASSLATRPSGYYEQYF

V gene: TRBV27
D gene: TRBD1
clone size: NA
CDR3 length: 13
J gene: TRBJ2-2
CDR3 DNA: TGTGCCAGCAGGTCAGGGGGAACCGGGGAGCTGTTTTTT
CDR3 protein: CASRSGGTGELFF

V gene: TRBV6-1
D gene: NA
clone size: NA
CDR3 length: 16
J gene: TRBJ1-1
CDR3 DNA: TGTGCCAGCAGTGAAGGGGCCCGGTTTTTATACACTGAAGCTTTCTTT
CDR3 protein: CASSEGARFLYTEAFF

V gene: TRBV6-5
D gene: TRBD2
clone size: NA
CDR3 length: 16
J gene: TRBJ2-1
CDR3 DNA: TGTGCCAGCAGTTACGTCTCCGGGTCGAGCGGGAGGCAGCAGTTCTTC
CDR3 protein: CASSYVSGSSGRQQFF

V gene: TRBV6-1
D gene: NA
clone size: NA
CDR3 length: 13
J gene: TRBJ1-2
CDR3 DNA: TGTGCCTGCTGGGGGGCCTTTAACTATGGCTACACCTTC
CDR3 protein: CACWGAFNYGYTF

V gene: TRBV12-5
D gene: NA
clone size: NA
CDR3 length: 15
J gene: TRBJ1-2
CDR3 DNA: TGTGCTAGTGGTTTGGAGAGTACAGGGCCCTATGGCTACACCTTC
CDR3 protein: CASGLESTGPYGYTF

V gene: TRBV29-1
D gene: NA
clone size: NA
CDR3 length: 12
J gene: TRBJ1-2
CDR3 DNA: TGCAGCGTTGAAGGAACAGGGCGAGGCTACACCTTC
CDR3 protein: CSVEGTGRGYTF

V gene: TRBV5-1
D gene: TRBD2
clone size: NA
CDR3 length: 15
J gene: TRBJ2-1
CDR3 DNA: TGCGCCAGCAGCCTAGCGGGAGGACTCGGCAATGAGCAGTTCTTC
CDR3 protein: CASSLAGGLGNEQFF

V gene: TRBV27
D gene: NA
clone size: NA
CDR3 length: 14
J gene: TRBJ1-2
CDR3 DNA: TGTGCCAGCAGTTTATCGATGGGGGGATACGGCTACACCTTC
CDR3 protein: CASSLSMGGYGYTF